This T cell receptor beta chain was captured by sequencing in a study of PD-1 blockade in classical Hodgkin lymphoma. Study results and limitations: According to reports, newly diagnosed patients had lower baseline TCR diversity than healthy donors, and relapsed/refractory patients had lower baseline TCR diversity still. Individuals who commenced nivolumab within less than 1 year of ASCT were excluded.

Worth noting for this clone: Its target is unknown.

CDR3 length equals 17 residues. Germline V gene data show CDR1 as SGHKS and CDR2 as YYEKEE (reference sequence). The V and J ends lost 4 bases and 5 bases respectively, with 24 bases between them. Specified time point: cycle 4 day 1 (C4D1), after 5 to 7 weeks of nivolumab. Each patient experienced a relapse that followed autologous stem cell transplantation, and brentuximab vedotin exposure varied. Only in-frame clones appear in the TCRdb table, and some are missing; sequencing was by immunoSEQ multiplex PCR. The sample records 13,000 or so clones, around 80% being singletons. The sample was peripheral blood mononuclear cells (PBMCs), taken before the fourth cycle of nivolumab. The J gene is TRBJ1-2, the V gene TRBV5-5; a possible D gene is TRBD1 (6 bases). The TCR originated in a human donor with classical Hodgkin lymphoma. Here the CDR3 reads CASSQGTPDRTLYGYTF. DNA for the CDR3: TGTGCCAGCAGCCAAGGTACCCCAGACAGGACCCTATATGGCTACACCTTC. Supplemented by reference TRBV5-5 and TRBJ1-2, the full variable domain reads DAGVTQSPTHLIKTRGQQVTLRCSPISGHKSVSWYQQVLGQGPQFIFQYYEKEERGRGNFPDRFSARQFPNYSSELNVNALLLGDSALYLCASSQGTPDRTLYGYTFGSGTRLTVV.